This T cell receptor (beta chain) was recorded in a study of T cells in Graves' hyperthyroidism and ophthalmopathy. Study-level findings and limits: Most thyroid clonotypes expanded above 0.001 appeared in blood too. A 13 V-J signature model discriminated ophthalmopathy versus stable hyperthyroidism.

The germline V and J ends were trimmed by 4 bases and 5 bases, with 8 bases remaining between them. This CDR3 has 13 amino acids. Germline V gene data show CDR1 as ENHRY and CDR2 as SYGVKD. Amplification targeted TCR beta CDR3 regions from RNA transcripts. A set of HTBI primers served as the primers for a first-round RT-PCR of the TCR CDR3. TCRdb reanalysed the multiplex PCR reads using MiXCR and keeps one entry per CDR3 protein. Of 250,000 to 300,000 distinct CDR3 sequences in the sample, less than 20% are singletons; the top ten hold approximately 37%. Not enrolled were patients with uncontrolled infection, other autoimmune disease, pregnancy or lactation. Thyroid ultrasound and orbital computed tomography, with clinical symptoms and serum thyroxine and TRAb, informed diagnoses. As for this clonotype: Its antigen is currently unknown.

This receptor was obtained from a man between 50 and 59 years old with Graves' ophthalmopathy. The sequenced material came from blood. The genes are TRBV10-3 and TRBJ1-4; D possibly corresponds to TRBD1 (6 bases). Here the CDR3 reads CAISGQGNEKLFF. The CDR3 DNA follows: TGTGCCATCAGTGGGCAGGGGAATGAAAAACTGTTTTTT.